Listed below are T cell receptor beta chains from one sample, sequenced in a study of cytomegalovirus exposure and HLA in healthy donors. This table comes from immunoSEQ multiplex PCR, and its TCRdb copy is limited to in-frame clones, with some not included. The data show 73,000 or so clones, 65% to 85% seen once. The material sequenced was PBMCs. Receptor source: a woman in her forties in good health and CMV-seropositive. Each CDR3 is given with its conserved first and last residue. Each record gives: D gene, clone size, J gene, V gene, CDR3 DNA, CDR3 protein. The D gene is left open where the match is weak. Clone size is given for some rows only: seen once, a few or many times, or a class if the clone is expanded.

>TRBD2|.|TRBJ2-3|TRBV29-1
TGCAGCGTTGGGACTAGCGGAGCGTTCACAGATACGCAGTATTTT
CSVGTSGAFTDTQYF
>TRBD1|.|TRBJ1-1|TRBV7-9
TGTGCCAGCAGCCACGACCCGGACAGGGAAGCTTTCTTT
CASSHDPDREAFF
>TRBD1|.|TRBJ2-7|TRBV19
TGTGCCAGTAGTAACCGGGACAGGTTGAGCTACGAGCAGTACTTC
CASSNRDRLSYEQYF
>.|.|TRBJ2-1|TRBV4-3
TGCGCCAGCAGCCAAGGGGCTGGCGGGACCTACAATGAGCAGTTCTTC
CASSQGAGGTYNEQFF
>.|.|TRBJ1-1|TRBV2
TGTGCCACCCAAAGGACAGACCTGAACACTGAAGCTTTCTTT
CATQRTDLNTEAFF
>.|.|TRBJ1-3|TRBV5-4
TGTGCCATTACAGGGAATGGAAACACCATATATTTT
CAITGNGNTIYF
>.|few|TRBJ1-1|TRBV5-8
TGTGCCAGCAGCTTGGTGCCAGGCCTGAACACTGAAGCTTTCTTT
CASSLVPGLNTEAFF
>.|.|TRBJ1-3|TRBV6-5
TGTGCCAGCACTTCCTCTGGAAACACCATATATTTT
CASTSSGNTIYF
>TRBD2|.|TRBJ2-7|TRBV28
TGTGCCAGCAGCCCACTGGGAGGGAACGAGCAGTACTTC
CASSPLGGNEQYF
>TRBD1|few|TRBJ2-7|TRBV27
TGTGCCAGCAGTTCAGGACAGGGGAAGGCCTACGAGCAGTACTTC
CASSSGQGKAYEQYF
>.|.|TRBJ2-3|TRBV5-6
TGTGCCAGCACCATTGTCCGGGGGACCACAGATACGCAGTATTTT
CASTIVRGTTDTQYF
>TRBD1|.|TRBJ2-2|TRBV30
TGTGCCTGGAGTGCCCAGGGGGCGCGTACCACCGGGGAGCTGTTTTTT
CAWSAQGARTTGELFF
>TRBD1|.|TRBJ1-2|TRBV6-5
TGTGCCAGCAGTTACTCGCAGGGGGCCTATGGCTACACCTTC
CASSYSQGAYGYTF
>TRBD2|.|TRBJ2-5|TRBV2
TGTGCCAGCAAAAGAAGGGGCGGGAGGCAAGAGACCCAGTACTTC
CASKRRGGRQETQYF
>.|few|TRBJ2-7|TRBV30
TGTGCCTGGGACCCACCAGGTACCTACGAGCAGTACTTC
CAWDPPGTYEQYF
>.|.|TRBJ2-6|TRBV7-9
TGTGCCAGCAGCACCGAGACTGGGGCCAACGTCCTGACTTTC
CASSTETGANVLTF
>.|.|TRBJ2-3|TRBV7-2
TGTGCCAGCAGCTTCCCAGGGGTGGATACGCAGTATTTT
CASSFPGVDTQYF
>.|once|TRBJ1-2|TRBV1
TGCACCAGCAGCCATTCCAGGGTAGGCTACACCTTC
CTSSHSRVGYTF
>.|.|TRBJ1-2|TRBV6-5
TGTGCCAGCAGTTACTCTCACAGGCCAATCTATGGCTACACCTTC
CASSYSHRPIYGYTF
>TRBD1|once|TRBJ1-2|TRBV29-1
TGCAGCGTCGATCGGAACCATGACAGGGGGCTCAACTATGGCTACACCTTC
CSVDRNHDRGLNYGYTF
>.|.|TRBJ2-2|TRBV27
TGTGCCAGCAGGGACCTGCAGGGGTCCGGGGAGCTGTTTTTT
CASRDLQGSGELFF
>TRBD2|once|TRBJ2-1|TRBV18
TGTGCCAGCTCACCGGCCCGCCGGACTAGCGGGAAGGAGCAGTTCTTC
CASSPARRTSGKEQFF
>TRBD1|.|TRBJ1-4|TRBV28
TGTGCCAGCAGTACCCCGGGACAGCTAAATGAAAAACTGTTTTTT
CASSTPGQLNEKLFF
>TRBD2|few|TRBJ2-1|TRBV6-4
TGTGCCGGGACTAGCGGGGACCATCCCTCCTACAATGAGCAGTTCTTC
CAGTSGDHPSYNEQFF
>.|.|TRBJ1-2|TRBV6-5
TGTGCCAGCGCGGAGCCTCACCTCCGGGGCTACACCTTC
CASAEPHLRGYTF
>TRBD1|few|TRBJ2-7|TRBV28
TGTGCCAGCAGTACGACAGGGGACTCCTACGAGCAGTACTTC
CASSTTGDSYEQYF
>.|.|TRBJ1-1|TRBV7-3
TGTGCCAGCAGCCTCACGGGGAACACTGAAGCTTTCTTT
CASSLTGNTEAFF
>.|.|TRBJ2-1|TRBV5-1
TGCGCCAGCAGCGGACCGGGAGTACCCAATGAGCAGTTCTTC
CASSGPGVPNEQFF
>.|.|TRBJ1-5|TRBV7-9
TGTGCCAGCAGCGGGGGAGGGCCGGAACAGCCCCAGCATTTT
CASSGGGPEQPQHF
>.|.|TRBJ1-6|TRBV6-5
TGTGCCAGCAGTTATCGAAAGGGGTTAGGGTCACCCCTCCACTTT
CASSYRKGLGSPLHF
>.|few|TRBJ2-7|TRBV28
TGTGCCAGCAGTCAGTCGGGATACGAGCAGTACTTC
CASSQSGYEQYF
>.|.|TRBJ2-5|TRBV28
TGTGCCAGCAGTTCCACGGCTCCTCAGAGGTACCAAGAGACCCAGTACTTC
CASSSTAPQRYQETQYF
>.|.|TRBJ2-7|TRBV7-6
TGTGCCAGCAGCTTAGCGCGAGACTACGAGCAGTACTTC
CASSLARDYEQYF
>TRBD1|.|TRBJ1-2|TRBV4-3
TGCGCCAGCAGCCAAGCGGTGGGTCGAACAGGGGCGGGCTACACCTTC
CASSQAVGRTGAGYTF
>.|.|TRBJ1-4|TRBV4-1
TGCGCCAGCAGCCAAGGGAAGGCGGGGTCTAATGAAAAACTGTTTTTT
CASSQGKAGSNEKLFF
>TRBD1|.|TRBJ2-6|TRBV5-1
TGCGCCAGCAGGCCAGGGACAGGCTCTGGGGCCAACGTCCTGACTTTC
CASRPGTGSGANVLTF
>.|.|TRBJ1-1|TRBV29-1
TGCAGCGTCCGACAGGCGAACACTGAAGCTTTCTTT
CSVRQANTEAFF
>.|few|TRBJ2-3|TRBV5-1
TGCGCCAGCAGCTTGGCAACTTCCTGGAGCTCAGATACGCAGTATTTT
CASSLATSWSSDTQYF
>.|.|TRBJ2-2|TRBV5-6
TGTGCCAGCAGTTTAACAGGGACCGGGGAGCTGTTTTTT
CASSLTGTGELFF
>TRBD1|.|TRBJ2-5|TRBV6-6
TGTGCCAGCAGTCGAGACAGGGCAGCGACCCAGTACTTC
CASSRDRAATQYF